The table lists the clone carrying this T cell receptor beta chain with a few counts. Its antigen is undetermined. One junction end disagrees with the germline gene, perhaps due to a read error. The record originates from a study of molecular identifiers for immune sequencing clone quantification. For the study at large: Four of five RNA aliquots from around 18,000 or 91,000 naive CD8 T cells were sequenced.

Overall study findings and caveats: Even with some 960,000 naive cells present, spiked Jurkat TCR RNA from one cell was reportedly detectable. Beyond 20 RNA copies, clones held over 99% of effector molecules, compared with under 1% in naive cells.

Germline V CDR1 and CDR2: MNHEY, SVGEGT. The CDR3 totals 14 residues. Previously described methods and listed TCR primers produced bulk TCR libraries. TCRdb called the PCR reads again in MiXCR, with one record for every CDR3 protein. The table shows about 320,000 distinct CDR3 sequences, with 20% to 25% occurring only once. This TCR was sampled from a human donor in good health. Some libraries in this study had Jurkat cell RNA spiked in. Sequencing input: naive CD8+ T cells from blood, with Jurkat cell RNA spiked in. Specified subset: FACS-sorted CD8+CD4-CCR7+CD45RA+ naive T cells. The V gene is TRBV6-2 or TRBV6-3, the J gene TRBJ2-7; 14 bases fit TRBD2. DNA of the CDR3: TGTGCCAGCACCGGACTAGCGGGAGGTTACGAGCAGTGCTTC. It is translated as CASTGLAGGYEQCF.